The rows below give T cell receptor beta chains drawn from one sample of a study of shared clonotypes between healthy human individuals. Measured with immunoSEQ multiplex PCR; TCRdb has only the in-frame clones, and not every one. This table has around 1.1 million clones, 70% to 85% appearing once. Sequenced input: memory CD4+ T cells from PBMCs. The receptors come from a young man in good health. Some clones in this sample may be carry-over from other donors' samples. The CDR3 runs from the conserved cysteine through the conserved F or W. The order of the fields is J gene, V gene, CDR3 protein.

TRBJ2-5,TRBV30,CAWSATGTGGRETQYF
TRBJ2-1,TRBV7-3,CASSLYPSYNEQFF
TRBJ1-2,TRBV7-6,CASSFYSAYGYTF
TRBJ2-7,TRBV4-2,CVSSQDSNPLGHEQYF
TRBJ1-5,TRBV28,CASSFVAGSGGNSNQPQHF
TRBJ1-1,TRBV11-2,CASSPTGGGENTEAFF
TRBJ1-4,TRBV6-6,CASSYVRWETVF
TRBJ2-2,TRBV5-1,CASSLPVTGDTGELFF
TRBJ1-3,TRBV7-3,CASSPRTPGNTIYF
TRBJ1-3,TRBV30,CAWTGSSGNTIYF
TRBJ1-2,TRBV25-1,CASSVASYGYTF
TRBJ2-2,TRBV5-4,CASSPLGRGYTGELFF
TRBJ1-5,TRBV2,CASTVTGTNGGPQHF
TRBJ2-2,TRBV5-1,CATSHVTGELFF
TRBJ2-3,TRBV7-2,CASSLARRDTQYF
TRBJ2-7,TRBV5-6,CASSLAGSPSYEQYF
TRBJ1-2,TRBV9,CASSSGGAVYGYTF
TRBJ1-5,TRBV21-1,CASSPVGLQKSNQPQHF
TRBJ1-2,TRBV5-5,CASSFWADYGYTF
TRBJ2-7,TRBV5-6,CASSQGQSSYEQYF
TRBJ2-5,TRBV5-4,CASSLRAGRETQYF
TRBJ1-1,TRBV10-3,CAIKGNGRYTEAFF
TRBJ1-3,TRBV5-8,CASSFLGQSSGNTIYF
TRBJ1-3,TRBV6-1,CASSPDRAGNTIYF
TRBJ1-2,TRBV19,CASVRRGPNYGYTF
TRBJ2-1,TRBV7-9,CASSLGGLHNEQFF
TRBJ2-3,TRBV5-1,CASSHSSGRGDTQYF
TRBJ2-1,TRBV5-4,CASTWDLSSYNEQFF
TRBJ2-3,TRBV7-9,CASSPRGGPDTQYF
TRBJ2-7,TRBV27,CASWVAGGSYEQYF
TRBJ2-3,TRBV4-3,CASSQASAASTDTQYF